Shown below are 10 T cell receptor beta chains from a single sample sequenced in a study of control samples from healthy donors and cancer patients. Clones were read by immunoSEQ multiplex PCR, and TCRdb kept only the in-frame ones, dropping some. This table holds around 130,000 clones, around 92% found once. The sequenced sample was blood. The receptor set was obtained from a man aged 45-60 years in good health.

The chain joins TRBV19 to TRBJ1-1, with TRBD1 identical over 10 bases. The CDR3 runs 16 residues. Germline V lookup: CDR1 LNHDA, CDR2 SQIVND (reference sequence). The trim removed 6 bases at V and 0 bases at J, leaving 7 bases unmatched. The CDR3 bases are TGTGCCAGTAGCAGGACAGGGGGACTAATGAACACTGAAGCTTTCTTT. As protein: CASSRTGGLMNTEAFF.

The CDR3 region is CASSFRQGRGNTEAFF. DNA of the CDR3: TGTGCCAGCAGCTTCCGACAGGGTCGGGGGAACACTGAAGCTTTCTTT. The chain joins TRBV5-4 to TRBJ1-1, with 7 nucleotides matching TRBD1. This CDR3 has 16 residues. The germline V gene encodes CDR1 SGHNT and CDR2 YYREEE (reference sequence). Unmatched junction bases numbered 8, after V lost 2 bases and J lost 1 base.

V and J are TRBV5-8 and TRBJ1-2; a weak D match, TRBD1 (5 bases). Germline V CDR1 and CDR2: SGHTS, YDEGEE. The V gene lost 0 bases and the J gene lost 7 bases, with 13 bases spanning the gap. The length of the CDR3 is 14 residues. As DNA, the CDR3 is TGTGCCAGCAGCTTGGTGAAGGGGCCCCTTGGCTACACCTTC. Encoded protein: CASSLVKGPLGYTF.

CDR3 amino acids: CSDRTGGAGGYTF. In DNA form, the CDR3 reads TGCAGCGATAGGACAGGGGGCGCGGGTGGCTACACCTTC. The chain uses TRBV29-1 and TRBJ1-2, with TRBD1 matching over 11 bases. Germline lookup yields CDR1 SQVTM and CDR2 ANQGSEA. J gave up 7 bases and V 7 bases, and 8 bases lay outside the gene matches. The CDR3 covers 13 residues.

This clone was seen only once. J is TRBJ1-2 and V is TRBV7-2, with a tentative D call TRBD1 (6 bases). Germline V gene lookup returns CDR1 SGHTA and CDR2 FQGNSA. V was trimmed by 1 base and J by 7 bases, leaving 13 bases between them. The CDR3 is 14 residues long. CDR3 coding DNA: TGTGCCAGCAGCTTAGGAACAGGGAATGGTGGCTACACCTTC. Its protein is CASSLGTGNGGYTF.

About this clone itself: The same CDR3 can be traced to other DNA sequences in this sample. This chain links TRBV7-7 with TRBJ2-7; D remains ambiguous. The CDR3 spans 13 residues. The germline V gene encodes CDR1 SSHAT and CDR2 FNYEAQ (reference sequence). Between the trimmed V and J ends, which lost 1 base and 0 bases, there was a span of 4 bases. The CDR3 DNA is TGTGCCAGCAGCTTAGGGGTCTCCTACGAGCAGTACTTC. This translates into CASSLGVSYEQYF.

The rearrangement joins TRBV14 to TRBJ2-3, with D possibly being TRBD2 (5 bases). Trimming left V 0 bases short and J 2 bases short, with 9 bases between. This CDR3 comprises 15 residues. Germline CDR1 and CDR2: SGHDN and FVKESK. The CDR3 loop reads CASSQDLGNTDTQYF. The CDR3 coding sequence is TGTGCCAGCAGCCAAGATCTCGGGAACACAGATACGCAGTATTTT.

The CDR3 bases are TGCGCCAGCAGCCAAGATGGTCGGCAGGCCGTCTATGGCTACACCTTC. It specifies CASSQDGRQAVYGYTF. V usage is TRBV4-1 and J usage is TRBJ1-2, with D hard to call. Trimming removed 0 bases from V and 4 bases from J, with 15 bases in between. The CDR3 has 16 amino acids. In germline, CDR1 is MGHRA, CDR2 YSYEKL.

This sequence joins TRBV27 and TRBJ1-3; D unclear. The length of the CDR3 is 15 residues. V was cut by 5 bases and J by 4 bases, with 15 bases left in between. From germline, CDR1 is MNHEY and CDR2 SMNVEV (reference sequence). The CDR3 sequence: CASSQTFSSGNTIYF. The DNA of the CDR3 is TGTGCCAGCAGTCAGACTTTTTCCTCCGGAAACACCATATATTTT.

This rearrangement joins TRBV19 to TRBJ1-2; D might be TRBD1 (5 bases). Germline V lookup: CDR1 LNHDA, CDR2 SQIVND (reference sequence). V was cut by 6 bases and J by 4 bases, with 12 bases left in between. The CDR3 length is 13 residues. CDR3 loop: CASSPRAGYGYTF. DNA for the CDR3: TGTGCCAGTAGCCCCAGGGCCGGCTATGGCTACACCTTC.